The 26 T cell receptor beta chains below all came from one sample that was sequenced in a study of T cell changes during pregnancy in multiple sclerosis. TCRdb's copy holds only in-frame clones and misses some; the assay was immunoSEQ multiplex PCR. The sample includes some 80,000 clones, under 95% of them seen just once. Sequences were derived from peripheral blood, sampled before pregnancy. Source of these receptors: a female donor with multiple sclerosis, enrolled in a pregnancy study.

This chain joins TRBV18 and TRBJ1-5; a possible D gene is TRBD1 (5 bases). This CDR3 contains 13 residues. CDR1 is KGHSH and CDR2 is LQKENI in the germline V gene. Trimming removed 2 bases at V and 6 bases at J, with 8 bases between. Here the CDR3 reads CASSPGRGQPQHF. For the CDR3, the DNA is TGTGCCAGCTCACCAGGGAGGGGTCAGCCCCAGCATTTT.

V gene TRBV6-5 combines with J gene TRBJ1-2, with TRBD1 identical over 7 bases. Germline V CDR1 and CDR2: MNHEY, SVGAGI. Unmatched junction bases numbered 8, after V lost 6 bases and J lost 7 bases. The CDR3 is 13 amino acids. The DNA for the CDR3 is TGTGCCAGCAGCCAAGGACAGGCGAGTGGCTACACCTTC. This gives the protein CASSQGQASGYTF.

V is TRBV7-2 and J is TRBJ2-5; 7 bases are shared with TRBD1. Germline V gene data show CDR1 as SGHTA and CDR2 as FQGNSA. The V gene end was trimmed by 4 bases and the J gene end by 2 bases; junction bases not matched to a gene: 10. The length of the CDR3 is 16 residues. The CDR3 DNA reads TGTGCCAGCAGCTCGCAACTCCGGGACAGACAAGAGACCCAGTACTTC. Amino acid sequence: CASSSQLRDRQETQYF. The variable domain in full, completed from reference TRBV7-2 and TRBJ2-5, reads GAGVSQSPSNKVTEKGKDVELRCDPISGHTALYWYRQSLGQGLEFLIYFQGNSAPDKSGLPSDRFSAERTGGSVSTLTIQRTQQEDSAVYLCASSSQLRDRQETQYFGPGTRLLVL.

The chain couples TRBV4-1 to TRBJ2-7, with 8 positions matching TRBD2. The junction had 5 bases not matched to a gene; V was cut back by 4 bases and J by 0 bases. CDR1 and CDR2 (germline): MGHRA, YSYEKL. This CDR3 has 15 residues. The CDR3: CASSPSGGSSYEQYF. The DNA for the CDR3 is TGCGCCAGCAGCCCGTCGGGGGGGAGCTCCTACGAGCAGTACTTC.

The chain uses TRBV6-5 and TRBJ1-5, with D possibly being TRBD1 (5 bases). Per germline, CDR1 MNHEY and CDR2 SVGAGI. This CDR3 has 16 amino acids. The germline V and J ends were trimmed by 4 bases and 1 base, with 14 bases remaining between them. CDR3 amino acids: CASSSRPGLSNQPQHF. As DNA, the CDR3 is TGTGCCAGCAGTTCTCGTCCGGGACTAAGCAATCAGCCCCAGCATTTT.

The chain has TRBV2 and TRBJ1-3, with TRBD1 identical over 7 bases. J was trimmed by 1 base and V by 6 bases; bases with no gene match: 9. CDR1 and CDR2 from the germline V gene are SNHLY and FYNNEI. This CDR3 has 16 residues. CDR3: CASSLLWTGSGNTIYF. The CDR3 coding sequence is TGTGCCAGCAGCCTACTCTGGACAGGATCTGGAAACACCATATATTTT.

The chain employs TRBV19 and TRBJ2-1; unclear D gene. CDR1 LNHDA and CDR2 SQIVND come from the germline V gene (reference sequence). The CDR3 is made up of 17 amino acids. The ends were cut back, 0 bases at V and 3 bases at J, with 15 bases in the middle. In DNA form, the CDR3 reads TGTGCCAGTAGTATAGAGACCACTTGGCTAGGCTACAATGAGCAGTTCTTC. Encoded protein: CASSIETTWLGYNEQFF.

The CDR3 here is CASSGGQNSNQPQHF. CDR3 coding DNA: TGTGCCAGTAGTGGGGGACAGAATAGCAATCAGCCCCAGCATTTT. The chain couples TRBV19 to TRBJ1-5, with TRBD1 identical over 7 bases. The CDR3 is made up of 15 amino acids. The V gene end was trimmed by 5 bases and the J gene end by 0 bases; junction bases not matched to a gene: 4. The germline CDR1 and CDR2 sequences are LNHDA and SQIVND (reference sequence).

The chain uses TRBV4-1 and TRBJ1-4; possible D gene TRBD1, 6 bases. The CDR3 is 15 residues long. V shed 2 bases and J shed 5 bases, with 12 bases lying between them. Germline assignment: CDR1 MGHRA and CDR2 YSYEKL. The CDR3 region has the DNA TGCGCCAGCAGCCAAATCGGGACAAGGAATGAAAAACTGTTTTTT. It encodes CASSQIGTRNEKLFF.

This chain connects TRBV11-1 to TRBJ2-7; 7 bases agree with TRBD1. CDR3 length: 11 amino acids. Germline lookup yields CDR1 SGHAT and CDR2 FQDESV (reference sequence). V lost 5 bases to trimming and J lost 6 bases; unmatched junction nucleotides: 1. The CDR3 DNA follows: TGTGCCAGCAGCCCAGGGGGCGAGCAGTACTTC. Protein product: CASSPGGEQYF. Looking up the rest from reference TRBV11-1 and TRBJ2-7 gives the full variable domain: EAEVAQSPRYKITEKSQAVAFWCDPISGHATLYWYRQILGQGPELLVQFQDESVVDDSQLPKDRFSAERLKGVDSTLKIQPAELGDSAMYLCASSPGGEQYFGPGTRLTVT.

J is TRBJ2-2 and V is TRBV11-2; D not certain. There are 13 residues in the CDR3. V was shortened by 0 bases and J by 6 bases, with 5 bases between the two germline ends. Germline CDR1 is SGHAT and CDR2 is FQNNGV. CDR3 nucleotides: TGTGCCAGCAGCTTAGAGTCGGCCGGGGAGCTGTTTTTT. Translation gives CASSLESAGELFF.

The chain recombines TRBV19 with TRBJ1-5; D unclear. Trimming took 8 bases from V and 6 from J, leaving 11 bases between them. There are 12 residues in the CDR3. Germline V lookup: CDR1 LNHDA, CDR2 SQIVND (reference sequence). CDR3 sequence reads: CASASFSQPQHF. CDR3 DNA sequence: TGTGCCAGTGCCTCCTTTAGTCAGCCCCAGCATTTT.

The rearrangement joins TRBV6-6 to TRBJ1-1; tentatively, D is TRBD1 (6 bases). Germline CDR1 reads MNHNY; CDR2 reads SVGAGI (reference sequence). Trimming removed 5 bases from V and 3 bases from J, with 13 bases in between. The CDR3 extends over 14 amino acids. DNA of the CDR3: TGTGCCAGCAGTACTCAGGGGCCGGACACTGAAGCTTTCTTT. Residues: CASSTQGPDTEAFF.

This chain uses TRBV11-2 with TRBJ2-1; D possibly corresponds to TRBD1 (6 bases). The CDR3 consists of 16 residues. Trimming took off 7 bases at V and 4 bases at J, with 20 bases between the two ends. Germline CDR1 SGHAT, CDR2 FQNNGV. CDR3 amino acids: CASKATSRTVYNEQFF. CDR3 bases: TGTGCCAGCAAAGCAACATCACGGACAGTATACAATGAGCAGTTCTTC.

The chain employs TRBV15 and TRBJ1-3; TRBD1 agrees at 7 bases. This CDR3 spans 16 amino acids. Germline values: CDR1 LNHNV, CDR2 YYDKDF (reference sequence). After removal of 5 bases from V and 2 bases from J, the junction contained 9 bases not matched to a gene. CDR3 protein: CATSSSPRGPGNTIYF. DNA of the CDR3: TGTGCCACCAGCTCAAGTCCGAGGGGGCCTGGAAACACCATATATTTT.

The J gene is TRBJ2-1, the V gene TRBV30, with D perhaps matching TRBD2 (5 bases). Per germline, CDR1 GTSNPN and CDR2 SVGIG (reference sequence). The CDR3 is made up of 12 amino acids. V shed 8 bases and J shed 4 bases, with 12 bases lying between them. The CDR3 reads CAGSTGYNEQFF. DNA for the CDR3: TGTGCCGGCTCGACGGGGTACAATGAGCAGTTCTTC.

V and J are TRBV7-2 and TRBJ2-7; 8 bases fit TRBD1. Germline V gene data show CDR1 as SGHTA and CDR2 as FQGNSA. The V gene end was trimmed by 3 bases and the J gene end by 6 bases; junction bases not matched to a gene: 7. The CDR3 covers 14 residues. Written as DNA, the CDR3 is TGTGCCAGCAGCTTTTCGCAGGGGGCTGGCGAGCAGTACTTC. Residues: CASSFSQGAGEQYF.

The rearrangement links TRBV27 to TRBJ1-1, with a weak D call TRBD1 (6 bases). Trimming shortened V by 8 bases and J by 0 bases, and 19 bases separated the two germline ends. This CDR3 spans 16 amino acids. The germline gives CDR1 MNHEY, CDR2 SMNVEV (reference sequence). The CDR3 protein is CASPGHKGTMNTEAFF. The CDR3 coding sequence is TGTGCCAGCCCGGGACACAAGGGGACCATGAACACTGAAGCTTTCTTT.

V is TRBV7-9 and J is TRBJ2-3; unclear D gene. Trimming removed 2 bases from V and 6 bases from J, with 9 bases in between. From germline, CDR1 is SEHNR and CDR2 FQNEAQ (reference sequence). There are 13 residues in the CDR3. CDR3 amino acids: CASSLSSGDTQYF. The CDR3 DNA reads TGTGCCAGCAGCTTATCTTCCGGGGATACGCAGTATTTT.

The rearrangement joins TRBV6-5 to TRBJ1-5; 8 nucleotides line up with TRBD1. Unmatched junction bases numbered 4, after V lost 10 bases and J lost 2 bases. CDR1 and CDR2 from the germline V gene are MNHEY and SVGAGI. The CDR3 totals 13 residues. CDR3: CATLQGGNQPQHF. CDR3 bases: TGTGCCACCCTACAGGGGGGCAATCAGCCCCAGCATTTT.

The DNA of the CDR3 is TGTGCCAGCAGCTTGAGCGGCTACGAGCAGTACTTC. The encoded protein is CASSLSGYEQYF. V is TRBV5-6 and J is TRBJ2-7; possibly TRBD2 for D (5 bases). Looked up from germline, CDR1 is SGHDT and CDR2 is YYEEEE. Trimming took off 1 base at V and 3 bases at J, with 5 bases between the two ends. CDR3 length equals 12 residues.

This chain joins TRBV5-6 and TRBJ1-6; D is undetermined. Germline lookup yields CDR1 SGHDT and CDR2 YYEEEE. The length of the CDR3 is 15 residues. Trimming removed 4 bases at V and 10 bases at J, with 18 bases between. The CDR3 is CASSPMWEGRSPLHF. The CDR3 DNA is TGTGCCAGCAGCCCCATGTGGGAGGGTCGATCACCCCTCCACTTT.

The CDR3 nucleotides read TGTGCCAGCAGTCCCAACCCGGACAGTAATGGCTACACCTTC. As protein: CASSPNPDSNGYTF. The chain links TRBV27 to TRBJ1-2, with D maybe TRBD1 (6 bases). The V end was cut by 5 bases, the J end by 6 bases, with 16 bases between. Germline V gene lookup returns CDR1 MNHEY and CDR2 SMNVEV (reference sequence). The CDR3 consists of 14 residues.

The chain joins TRBV15 to TRBJ2-1; D is possibly TRBD1 (5 bases). This CDR3 is built from 18 residues. Germline CDR1 reads LNHNV; CDR2 reads YYDKDF (reference sequence). V lost 5 bases and J 0 bases, leaving 20 bases between the germline ends. CDR3 coding DNA: TGTGCCACCAGCTTCCCCCTGGGGCTAGACCTCTCCTACAATGAGCAGTTCTTC. Translating gives CATSFPLGLDLSYNEQFF. Full variable domain (missing parts from reference TRBV15 and TRBJ2-1): DAMVIQNPRYQVTQFGKPVTLSCSQTLNHNVMYWYQQKSSQAPKLLFHYYDKDFNNEADTPDNFQSRRPNTSFCFLDIRSPGLGDTAMYLCATSFPLGLDLSYNEQFFGPGTRLTVL.

The rearrangement uses TRBV25-1 and TRBJ2-1; the D is unclear. This CDR3 is built from 12 residues. V dropped 1 base and J dropped 4 bases, with 2 bases sitting between them. The germline CDR1 and CDR2 sequences are MGHDK and SYGVNS. The CDR3 DNA reads TGTGCCAGCAGTGAATTATACAATGAGCAGTTCTTC. Amino acids: CASSELYNEQFF.

This chain connects TRBV18 to TRBJ1-1, with D possibly matching TRBD1 (5 bases). Trimming pared 3 bases from V and 4 bases from J, leaving 9 bases between. This CDR3 has 13 amino acids. Germline V gene data show CDR1 as KGHSH and CDR2 as LQKENI. The CDR3 sequence is CASSPAGGTEAFF. The CDR3 bases are TGTGCCAGCTCACCTGCGGGGGGCACTGAAGCTTTCTTT.